Presented here are 27 T cell receptor beta chains from one specimen sequenced in a study of T and B cells in COVID-19 patients. Multiplex PCR with BIOMED2 TRB-A/B primer pools amplified TRB rearrangements. MiXCR, applied by TCRdb to the multiplex PCR reads, yields one record per CDR3 protein. The table has a few thousand distinct CDR3 sequences, approximately 22% seen once; the top ten hold about 16%. Each TRB amplification used roughly 250-550 ng of genomic DNA from blood. The sample consisted of blood. All receptors derive from a human donor with active COVID-19.

This clonotype was detected only a few times. V usage is TRBV4-3 and J usage is TRBJ1-4, with 8 bases that match TRBD1. The J segment lost 8 bases and the V segment lost 0 bases, leaving 17 bases of the junction unmatched. This CDR3 spans 19 amino acids. Germline V gene sequence: CDR1 LGHNA, CDR2 YSLEER. CDR3 in DNA: TGCGCCAGCAGCCAAGAAGATTACTTAAAGGACAGGGCTCAGGAAAAACTGTTTTTT. Protein product: CASSQEDYLKDRAQEKLFF.

This chain uses TRBV7-2 with TRBJ2-5, with 11 bases lining up with TRBD1. Germline V CDR1 and CDR2: SGHTA, FQGNSA. The CDR3 spans 14 residues. V trimming: 5 bases; J trimming: 4 bases; junction bases outside the gene matches: 3. CDR3 in DNA: TGTGCCAGCAGCCAGGACAGGGGGCGAGAGACCCAGTACTTC. It specifies CASSQDRGRETQYF.

By sample share, this clonotype is medium-sized. J is TRBJ2-2 and V is TRBV24-1; TRBD1 is a possible D gene (5 bases). V gave up 2 bases and J gave up 6 bases, with 15 bases separating them. Germline values: CDR1 KGHDR, CDR2 SFDVKD. There are 16 residues in the CDR3. This CDR3 is CATSDSPLQAPGELFF. Here the CDR3 DNA reads TGTGCCACCAGTGATTCGCCCTTACAGGCGCCCGGGGAGCTGTTTTTT.

This clonotype turned up a few times. V gene TRBV18 combines with J gene TRBJ1-1; weak D call: TRBD1 (6 bases). Trimming stripped 4 bases from V and 4 bases from J, with 19 bases between. Germline V lookup: CDR1 KGHSH, CDR2 LQKENI. The CDR3 spans 16 residues. CDR3 nucleotide sequence: TGTGCCAGCTCACGGCAAAACAGGGTGGCGGGCACTGAAGCTTTCTTT. Translation: CASSRQNRVAGTEAFF.

This sequence joins TRBV5-1 and TRBJ2-5; TRBD2 aligns across 11 bases. Germline V CDR1 and CDR2: SGHRS, YFSETQ. The V gene end was trimmed by 0 bases and the J gene end by 1 base; junction bases not matched to a gene: 2. CDR3 length: 16 residues. The chain's CDR3 is CASSLGLAGGQETQYF. The CDR3 DNA follows: TGCGCCAGCAGCTTGGGGCTAGCGGGAGGCCAAGAGACCCAGTACTTC.

In this sample, this clonotype is medium-sized. This chain links TRBV15 with TRBJ2-7; the D gene is possibly TRBD1 (5 bases). With 0 bases removed from V and 5 bases from J, the gap between germline ends came to 17 bases. In germline, CDR1 is LNHNV, CDR2 YYDKDF (reference sequence). The CDR3 totals 16 residues. The CDR3 sequence is CATSREAAGLGHEQYF. CDR3 DNA sequence: TGTGCCACCAGCAGAGAGGCGGCAGGGCTTGGGCACGAGCAGTACTTC.

The chain is built from TRBV6-2 or TRBV6-3 and TRBJ2-7, with D possibly matching TRBD2 (5 bases). Germline V lookup: CDR1 MNHEY, CDR2 SVGEGT. The V gene lost 4 bases and the J gene lost 1 base, with 8 bases spanning the gap. This CDR3 contains 13 residues. The CDR3 spells CASSFRLSYEQYF. The CDR3 DNA reads TGTGCCAGCAGTTTCCGACTATCCTACGAGCAGTACTTC.

By sample fraction, this clonotype is medium-sized. This chain uses TRBV27 with TRBJ2-7; 9 bases agree with TRBD1. The germline V gene encodes CDR1 MNHEY and CDR2 SMNVEV (reference sequence). The junction had 13 bases not matched to a gene; V was cut back by 6 bases and J by 4 bases. This CDR3 is 16 amino acids long. The CDR3 loop is CASSSHRDRASYEQYF. DNA for the CDR3: TGTGCCAGCAGCTCGCACCGGGACAGGGCGAGTTACGAGCAGTACTTC.

This clonotype is medium-sized (0.01 to 0.1%) by share. The chain carries TRBV30 and TRBJ1-4; possible D gene TRBD1, 5 bases. V was clipped by 2 bases and J by 3 bases, with 13 bases between them. The CDR3 is 15 amino acids. From germline, CDR1 is GTSNPN and CDR2 SVGIG (reference sequence). The CDR3 nucleotides read TGTGCCTGGAGTCTAGGGGCTGGGGCTAATGAAAAACTGTTTTTT. As protein: CAWSLGAGANEKLFF.

Concerning this clonotype: A much larger clone sits a single nucleotide away, making a read error possible. The chain has TRBV6-2 or TRBV6-3 and TRBJ2-3; possible D gene TRBD1, 6 bases. CDR1 and CDR2 (germline): MNHEY, SVGEGT. The CDR3 has 12 amino acids. The CDR3 sequence is CASTDSTYTQYF. CDR3 in DNA: TGTGCCAGCACGGACAGCACATATACGCAGTATTTT.

This clonotype is medium-sized by share. This chain connects TRBV6-4 to TRBJ2-3, with 7 bases identical to TRBD2. Looked up from germline, CDR1 is MRHNA and CDR2 is SNTAGT. The CDR3 contains 11 residues. V gave up 8 bases and J gave up 9 bases; unmatched junction bases: 5. The DNA of the CDR3 is TGTGCCAGCGGGAGGGTCTTGACGCAGTATTTT. Encoded protein: CASGRVLTQYF.

The V gene is TRBV7-9, the J gene TRBJ2-3, with TRBD2 identical over 8 bases. The V gene end was trimmed by 5 bases and the J gene end by 0 bases; junction bases not matched to a gene: 7. The CDR3 is 16 amino acids. Germline lookup yields CDR1 SEHNR and CDR2 FQNEAQ (reference sequence). For the CDR3, the DNA is TGTGCCAGCAGCGCCCCACTAGCGGCTAGCACAGATACGCAGTATTTT. It encodes CASSAPLAASTDTQYF.

This clonotype is classed as medium-sized. The chain links TRBV30 to TRBJ1-2; tentatively, D is TRBD1 (6 bases). Looked up from germline, CDR1 is GTSNPN and CDR2 is SVGIG (reference sequence). The CDR3 spans 11 residues. Trimming shortened V by 8 bases and J by 5 bases, and 12 bases separated the two germline ends. The CDR3 reads CANGQTYGYTF. In DNA, the CDR3 is TGTGCCAACGGACAGACGTATGGCTACACCTTC.

This clonotype rates as medium-sized (0.01 to 0.1%). This chain links TRBV6-5 with TRBJ2-7; 9 nucleotides line up with TRBD2. The germline CDR1 and CDR2 sequences are MNHEY and SVGAGI. J gave up 3 bases and V 7 bases, and 10 bases lay outside the gene matches. The CDR3 is 15 amino acids. The CDR3 DNA sequence: TGTGCCAGCACCACCAGCGGGAGGCCATTCTACGAGCAGTACTTC. Its protein is CASTTSGRPFYEQYF.

This clonotype is termed medium-sized. This chain uses TRBV6-5 with TRBJ2-1; 7 nucleotides align to TRBD2. This CDR3 comprises 16 residues. V was pared by 6 bases and J by 7 bases, with 15 bases of the junction left unmatched. The V gene's germline CDR1 is MNHEY and CDR2 SVGAGI. This CDR3 is CASRPRLAAEWNEQFF. The DNA for the CDR3 is TGTGCCAGCAGACCCCGACTAGCCGCGGAATGGAATGAGCAGTTCTTC.

V and J are TRBV20-1 and TRBJ2-1, with 7 bases aligning to TRBD2. Unmatched junction bases numbered 14, after V lost 5 bases and J lost 7 bases. This CDR3 comprises 15 residues. From germline, CDR1 is DFQATT and CDR2 SNEGSKA (reference sequence). The CDR3 sequence: CSAEHFAGVRNEQFF. In DNA form, the CDR3 reads TGCAGTGCTGAACACTTCGCGGGAGTTAGAAATGAGCAGTTCTTC.

The rearrangement links TRBV7-9 to TRBJ2-1; a weak D match, TRBD1 (5 bases). Germline CDR1 reads SEHNR; CDR2 reads FQNEAQ (reference sequence). V gave up 4 bases and J gave up 3 bases, with 13 bases separating them. The CDR3 is 15 residues long. This CDR3 reads CASSSPDSFYNEQFF. The CDR3, as DNA: TGTGCCAGCAGCTCGCCCGACAGCTTCTACAATGAGCAGTTCTTC.

This clonotype is medium-sized (0.01 to 0.1%) within its sample. The rearrangement uses TRBV19 and TRBJ2-7; D may match TRBD1 or TRBD2 (6 bases each). The germline V gene has CDR1 LNHDA and CDR2 SQIVND (reference sequence). V was trimmed by 9 bases and J by 0 bases, leaving 18 bases between them. The length of the CDR3 is 15 residues. The DNA for the CDR3 is TGTGCCAGCACTCTTGCGCGGGACAACTCCTACGAGCAGTACTTC. It is translated as CASTLARDNSYEQYF.

The chain uses TRBV10-3 and TRBJ2-3; 9 nucleotides line up with TRBD2. This CDR3 comprises 17 residues. V lost 4 bases, J lost 0 bases, and 8 bases stayed unmatched. The germline CDR1 and CDR2 sequences are ENHRY and SYGVKD. The CDR3 sequence is CAISVAGGPWSTDTQYF. The CDR3 DNA follows: TGTGCCATCAGTGTGGCGGGAGGGCCTTGGAGCACAGATACGCAGTATTTT.

The CDR3 nucleotides read TGCGCCAGCAGCCAAGAGGTAGGATACGGGAGGCTTAATGAGCAGTTCTTC. This translates into CASSQEVGYGRLNEQFF. The chain uses TRBV4-3 and TRBJ2-1; 7 bases map to TRBD2. V lost 0 bases and J lost 7; bases outside the gene matches: 12. Per germline, CDR1 LGHNA and CDR2 YSLEER. This CDR3 is 17 amino acids long.

This clonotype rates as medium-sized (0.01 to 0.1%). The J gene is TRBJ1-2, the V gene TRBV19; D gene uncertain. The CDR3 has 15 residues. Looked up from germline, CDR1 is LNHDA and CDR2 is SQIVND (reference sequence). V was clipped by 3 bases and J by 4 bases, with 15 bases between them. DNA for the CDR3: TGTGCCAGTAGTATCTACCTACCCTTGGTCTATGGCTACACCTTC. The encoded protein is CASSIYLPLVYGYTF.

Judged by abundance, this clonotype is medium-sized. The rearrangement joins TRBV18 to TRBJ1-2; TRBD1 matches at 7 bases. Looked up from germline, CDR1 is KGHSH and CDR2 is LQKENI. J gave up 8 bases and V 5 bases, and 5 bases lay outside the gene matches. The CDR3 loop spans 12 amino acids. Here the CDR3 reads CASSRDSSGYTF. CDR3 DNA: TGTGCCAGCTCAAGGGACAGTAGCGGCTACACCTTC.

Relative to its sample, this clonotype is medium-sized. The V call is TRBV6-5, the J call TRBJ2-2; 9 nucleotides line up with TRBD2. Losses at the gene ends were 5 bases for V and 3 bases for J; bases not matched to a gene: 4. CDR3 length equals 15 residues. CDR1 MNHEY and CDR2 SVGAGI come from the germline V gene. The DNA for the CDR3 is TGTGCCAGCAGTGCTAGCGGGACCCACACCGGGGAGCTGTTTTTT. Translating it yields CASSASGTHTGELFF.

By its share, this clonotype is medium-sized. The genes are TRBV18 and TRBJ1-1, with D tentatively TRBD1 (5 bases). Germline assignment: CDR1 KGHSH and CDR2 LQKENI. CDR3 size: 16 residues. Trimming stripped 0 bases from V and 4 bases from J, with 15 bases between. CDR3 sequence: CASSPPGRGRTTEAFF. The CDR3 DNA follows: TGTGCCAGCTCACCACCGGGAAGGGGCAGGACCACTGAAGCTTTCTTT.

The chain combines TRBV5-1 with TRBJ1-2; 9 bases match TRBD1. Trimming took 3 bases from V and 4 from J; bases not matched to a gene: 7. This CDR3 has 15 residues. The germline CDR1 and CDR2 sequences are SGHRS and YFSETQ. The CDR3 reads CASSSGTGRTYGYTF. DNA for the CDR3: TGCGCCAGCAGCTCCGGGACAGGGCGAACCTATGGCTACACCTTC.

The table lists this clonotype with a few counts. V is TRBV11-2 and J is TRBJ2-7; D ambiguous. The CDR3 extends over 12 amino acids. Deletions cut 4 bases from V and 5 bases from J, with 9 bases between. The germline V gene encodes CDR1 SGHAT and CDR2 FQNNGV. DNA for the CDR3: TGTGCCAGCAGCTGGGGATGGCACGAGCAGTACTTC. Translated: CASSWGWHEQYF.

By proportion, this clonotype is medium-sized. The CDR3 region is CASSSTGYEQFF. CDR3 nucleotide sequence: TGTGCCAGCTCATCCACAGGGTATGAGCAGTTCTTC. This chain joins TRBV18 and TRBJ2-1; weak D call: TRBD1 (6 bases). The CDR3 is 12 amino acids. V lost 5 bases to trimming and J lost 8 bases, with 10 bases between them. The V gene's germline CDR1 is KGHSH and CDR2 LQKENI.